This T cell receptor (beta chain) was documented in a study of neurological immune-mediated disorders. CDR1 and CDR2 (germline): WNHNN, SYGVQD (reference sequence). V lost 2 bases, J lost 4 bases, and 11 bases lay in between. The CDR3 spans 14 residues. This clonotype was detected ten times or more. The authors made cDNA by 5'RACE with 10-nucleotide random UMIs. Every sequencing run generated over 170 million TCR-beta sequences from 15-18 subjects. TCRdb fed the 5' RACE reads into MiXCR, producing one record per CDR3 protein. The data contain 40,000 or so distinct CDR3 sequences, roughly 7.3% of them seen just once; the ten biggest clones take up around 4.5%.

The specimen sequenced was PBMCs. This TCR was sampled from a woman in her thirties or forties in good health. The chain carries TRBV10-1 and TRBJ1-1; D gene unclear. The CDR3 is CASSEGSRATEAFF. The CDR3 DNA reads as TGCGCCAGCAGTGAGGGGAGTCGAGCCACTGAAGCTTTCTTT.